This TCR beta chain was sequenced for a study of glioma-infiltrating T cells after dendritic cell vaccination. About the study: Monocyte-derived dendritic cells, cultured seven days with IL-4 and GM-CSF, were pulsed with autologous tumor lysate.

The CDR3 runs 16 residues. The V gene's germline CDR1 is SGHNT and CDR2 YYREEE (reference sequence). V lost 4 bases, J lost 2 bases, and 9 bases stayed unmatched. Only patients with spare fresh-frozen tumor and over two years of follow-up were included. Using immunoSEQ multiplex PCR, the repertoire was profiled, and TCRdb retains in-frame clones only, with some absent. The repertoire has about 38,000 clones, about 80% of them found once; the top ten carry about 7.8%. The sequence was obtained from a human donor with glioblastoma. The rearrangement uses TRBV5-4 and TRBJ2-3; 8 positions match TRBD2. This specimen consisted of blood, obtained before dendritic cell vaccination. The CDR3, as DNA: TGTGCCAGCAGCATACTAGCGGCGGGAAACACAGATACGCAGTATTTT. Its protein is CASSILAAGNTDTQYF.